Presented here are 32 T cell receptor beta chains from one specimen sequenced in a study of cytomegalovirus exposure and HLA in healthy donors. PCR involved 60 Vbeta and 13 Jbeta primers. Libraries were prepared by immunoSEQ multiplex PCR; TCRdb keeps only in-frame clonotypes and omits some of them. The data contain approximately 160,000 clones, 65% to 80% of them singletons. Sequences were obtained from PBMCs. These receptors were obtained from a middle-aged woman in good health and CMV-seropositive.

This clone was counted once. This sequence joins TRBV6-1 and TRBJ1-1; D is perhaps TRBD1 (5 bases). Between the trimmed V and J ends, which lost 6 bases and 3 bases, there was a span of 14 bases. CDR3 length: 14 amino acids. From germline, CDR1 is MNHNS and CDR2 SASEGT. CDR3 protein: CASSGSGADTEAFF. For the CDR3, the DNA is TGTGCCAGCAGCGGGTCTGGGGCAGACACTGAAGCTTTCTTT.

The chain joins TRBV2 to TRBJ2-7; D ambiguous. CDR3 size: 13 residues. V lost 1 base and J lost 7, with 11 bases in between. Germline-derived CDR1 and CDR2 are SNHLY and FYNNEI. In nucleotides, the CDR3 is TGTGCCAGCAGTGAAGTACGAGCGAGGGAGCAGTACTTC. It specifies CASSEVRAREQYF. Filled out from reference TRBV2 and TRBJ2-7, the complete variable domain reads EPEVTQTPSHQVTQMGQEVILRCVPISNHLYFYWYRQILGQKVEFLVSFYNNEISEKSEIFDDQFSVERPDGSNFTLKIRSTKLEDSAMYFCASSEVRAREQYFGPGTRLTVT.

The V and J genes are TRBV27 and TRBJ1-4; 8 nucleotides agree with TRBD1. J lost 0 bases, V lost 5 bases, and 2 bases had no gene match. The germline gives CDR1 MNHEY, CDR2 SMNVEV (reference sequence). CDR3 size: 15 residues. The DNA of the CDR3 is TGTGCCAGCAGTGGACAGGGTGCAACTAATGAAAAACTGTTTTTT. The encoded protein is CASSGQGATNEKLFF.

The chain joins TRBV5-1 to TRBJ2-7; TRBD1 matches 12 bases. The CDR3 sequence is 18 residues long. With V trimmed by 6 bases and J by 3 bases, 16 bases remained unmatched. Germline lookup yields CDR1 SGHRS and CDR2 YFSETQ. As DNA, the CDR3 is TGCGCCAGCAAATCGGGGGACAGGGGGCTCAAGGGATACTACGAGCAGTACTTC. Translation: CASKSGDRGLKGYYEQYF.

This clone has only a few counts. This chain's CDR3 is CASSYFRGQTNSPLHF. The CDR3 coding sequence is TGTGCCAGCAGTTACTTCCGGGGACAGACTAATTCACCCCTCCACTTT. J is TRBJ1-6 and V is TRBV6-5, with 7 nucleotides matching TRBD1. The CDR3 spans 16 residues. The germline V gene has CDR1 MNHEY and CDR2 SVGAGI. Losses at the gene ends were 1 base for V and 6 bases for J; bases not matched to a gene: 6.

The chain recombines TRBV7-9 with TRBJ1-2, with a tentative D call TRBD1 (5 bases). Germline CDR1 SEHNR, CDR2 FQNEAQ (reference sequence). V gave up 8 bases and J gave up 2 bases, with 15 bases separating them. The CDR3 is 14 amino acids. In DNA form, the CDR3 reads TGTGCCAGCCGCAGGGATACCGAAAACTATGGCTACACCTTC. It specifies CASRRDTENYGYTF.

This chain connects TRBV11-3 to TRBJ2-2; 7 bases align to TRBD2. From germline, CDR1 is SGHNT and CDR2 YENEEA. The CDR3 totals 15 residues. V was clipped by 2 bases and J by 0 bases; unmatched bases: 0. CDR3 in amino acids: CASSLRGANTGELFF. Written as DNA, the CDR3 is TGTGCCAGCAGCTTACGGGGGGCGAACACCGGGGAGCTGTTTTTT.

In DNA form, the CDR3 reads TGCGCCAGCAGCTCAAGACAGGGGAACACTGAAGCTTTCTTT. Its protein is CASSSRQGNTEAFF. The chain links TRBV5-1 to TRBJ1-1, with 7 bases aligning to TRBD1. From germline, CDR1 is SGHRS and CDR2 YFSETQ. Trimming cost V 3 bases and J 1 base; bases outside gene matches: 3. The CDR3 covers 14 residues.

V usage is TRBV10-2 and J usage is TRBJ2-7; 7 bases are shared with TRBD2. Germline CDR1 and CDR2: WSHSY and SAAADI. The ends lost 5 bases at V and 1 base at J; junction bases unmatched: 2. The CDR3 extends over 13 amino acids. CDR3 sequence reads: CASSRGSSYEQYF. The CDR3 nucleotides read TGCGCCAGCAGTCGCGGGAGTTCCTACGAGCAGTACTTC.

The chain has TRBV7-2 and TRBJ2-2; TRBD2 might be the D (6 bases). This CDR3 has 15 amino acids. Trimming left V 0 bases short and J 3 bases short, with 8 bases between. The germline V gene has CDR1 SGHTA and CDR2 FQGNSA. CDR3: CASSLAGGYTGELFF. DNA for the CDR3: TGTGCCAGCAGCTTAGCGGGGGGATACACCGGGGAGCTGTTTTTT.

This clone was found a few times. V gene TRBV7-2 combines with J gene TRBJ2-7; D is perhaps TRBD1 (6 bases). CDR3 length: 13 residues. V lost 5 bases to trimming and J lost 3 bases, with 11 bases between them. Germline V gene sequence: CDR1 SGHTA, CDR2 FQGNSA. CDR3 coding DNA: TGTGCCAGCAGCGCTGTCAGGGGCTACGAGCAGTACTTC. Translated: CASSAVRGYEQYF.

The rearrangement uses TRBV7-9 and TRBJ1-2; D call uncertain. Germline CDR1 SEHNR, CDR2 FQNEAQ (reference sequence). Trimming left V 5 bases short and J 6 bases short, with 7 bases between. This CDR3 region has 11 residues. The CDR3 sequence is CASSDGDGYTF. The CDR3 DNA sequence: TGTGCCAGCAGCGACGGGGATGGCTACACCTTC.

The V and J genes are TRBV6-4 and TRBJ1-1; D gene uncertain. This CDR3 contains 13 residues. Germline CDR1 reads MRHNA; CDR2 reads SNTAGT. V lost 6 bases to trimming and J lost 2 bases, with 10 bases between them. The CDR3 loop reads CASSRTVNTEAFF. DNA for the CDR3: TGTGCCAGCAGCCGAACAGTAAACACTGAAGCTTTCTTT.

This chain uses TRBV4-1 with TRBJ1-1, with D unresolved. The CDR3 has 13 amino acids. Germline V lookup: CDR1 MGHRA, CDR2 YSYEKL. Trimming shortened V by 2 bases and J by 2 bases, and 6 bases separated the two germline ends. CDR3 region: CASSQLRNTEAFF. CDR3 sequence (DNA): TGCGCCAGCAGCCAACTACGAAACACTGAAGCTTTCTTT.

On this clone itself: The sample has other DNA sequences that encode this CDR3 too. This sequence joins TRBV28 and TRBJ1-2; D possibly corresponds to TRBD1 (5 bases). Germline V lookup: CDR1 MDHEN, CDR2 SYDVKM. V was pared by 2 bases and J by 5 bases, with 15 bases between. There are 15 residues in the CDR3. This CDR3 is CASSLPVAGYYGYTF. CDR3 in DNA: TGTGCCAGCAGTTTACCCGTCGCAGGGTATTATGGCTACACCTTC.

V and J are TRBV5-5 and TRBJ2-7, with 9 bases lining up with TRBD1. Germline CDR1 and CDR2: SGHKS and YYEKEE (reference sequence). The CDR3 is made up of 17 amino acids. V trimming: 0 bases; J trimming: 4 bases; junction bases outside the gene matches: 11. The CDR3 bases are TGTGCCAGCAGCTTGGATGTCGTTCCGGGACAGGGATACGAGCAGTACTTC. Translating it yields CASSLDVVPGQGYEQYF.

This clone was detected once. This rearrangement joins TRBV9 to TRBJ1-6; TRBD1 matches 7 bases. The CDR3 is 14 amino acids. Per germline, CDR1 SGDLS and CDR2 YYNGEE. V gave up 1 base and J gave up 9 bases; unmatched junction bases: 4. CDR3 sequence: CASSVLQGGSPLHF. The CDR3 DNA reads TGTGCCAGCAGCGTATTGCAGGGGGGTTCACCCCTCCACTTT.

The V gene is TRBV6-6, the J gene TRBJ1-2; perhaps TRBD1 as D (6 bases). CDR3 length: 15 amino acids. Germline V gene sequence: CDR1 MNHNY, CDR2 SVGAGI (reference sequence). The germline V and J ends were trimmed by 2 bases and 4 bases, with 14 bases remaining between them. CDR3: CASSYAPPGVYGYTF. CDR3 DNA: TGTGCCAGCAGTTACGCACCTCCAGGGGTCTATGGCTACACCTTC.

In nucleotides, the CDR3 is TGTGCCAGCTCACCCCCGAACGCGGATACGCAGTATTTT. Its protein is CASSPPNADTQYF. V gene TRBV18 combines with J gene TRBJ2-3; D not resolved. V gave up 3 bases and J gave up 6 bases, with 10 bases separating them. The germline CDR1 and CDR2 sequences are KGHSH and LQKENI. The CDR3 runs to 13 residues.

On this clone: One end of the junction does not line up with germline, which may come from a read error. The sample carries other DNA sequences with the same CDR3. The chain employs TRBV30 and TRBJ2-3; perhaps TRBD2 as D (7 bases). The CDR3 is 14 residues long. Germline V lookup: CDR1 GTSNPN, CDR2 SVGIG (reference sequence). CDR3 amino acids: CAGREQGSTDTQYF. Here the CDR3 DNA reads TGTGCCGGGAGGGAACAGGGTAGCACAGATACGCAGTATTTT.

This clone has only a few counts. This chain links TRBV5-1 with TRBJ2-1; TRBD2 might be the D (7 bases). V was trimmed by 4 bases and J by 4 bases, leaving 18 bases between them. CDR1 SGHRS and CDR2 YFSETQ come from the germline V gene. This CDR3 contains 16 residues. This chain's CDR3 is CASSLQGGASYNEQFF. Here the CDR3 DNA reads TGCGCCAGCAGCCTGCAAGGGGGGGCCAGTTACAATGAGCAGTTCTTC.

The CDR3 loop is CASSSQGNTEAFF. The CDR3 DNA reads TGTGCCAGTAGTAGTCAGGGAAACACTGAAGCTTTCTTT. The chain couples TRBV19 to TRBJ1-1, with D possibly being TRBD1 (5 bases). The germline V gene encodes CDR1 LNHDA and CDR2 SQIVND (reference sequence). The CDR3 consists of 13 residues. V lost 4 bases, J lost 2 bases, and 8 bases lay in between.

The gene calls are TRBV5-1 and TRBJ1-1; D gene uncertain. Trimming took off 0 bases at V and 5 bases at J, with 11 bases between the two ends. Germline values: CDR1 SGHRS, CDR2 YFSETQ. The CDR3 length is 14 residues. CDR3 loop: CASSLDPGGTEAFF. The CDR3 coding sequence is TGCGCCAGCAGCTTGGACCCCGGAGGGACTGAAGCTTTCTTT. Drawing the rest from reference TRBV5-1 and TRBJ1-1, the complete variable domain is KAGVTQTPRYLIKTRGQQVTLSCSPISGHRSVSWYQQTPGQGLQFLFEYFSETQRNKGNFPGRFSGRQFSNSRSEMNVSTLELGDSALYLCASSLDPGGTEAFFGQGTRLTVV.

Comment on this clone: Different DNA sequences within this sample yield the same CDR3. V and J are TRBV6-5 and TRBJ1-1; a possible D gene is TRBD1 (5 bases). The CDR3 is made up of 13 amino acids. Trimming removed 6 bases at V and 1 base at J, with 9 bases between. The germline V gene has CDR1 MNHEY and CDR2 SVGAGI. The CDR3 nucleotides read TGTGCCAGCAGGCGAACAGGGAACACTGAAGCTTTCTTT. This encodes CASRRTGNTEAFF.

J is TRBJ1-5 and V is TRBV19; D gene ambiguous. The CDR3 extends over 16 amino acids. Looked up from germline, CDR1 is LNHDA and CDR2 is SQIVND (reference sequence). V was pared by 2 bases and J by 1 base, with 12 bases between. The CDR3 DNA reads as TGTGCCAGTAGTATACCGGGAGCACAGAGCAATCAGCCCCAGCATTTT. Translating it yields CASSIPGAQSNQPQHF. The whole variable domain, remainder taken from reference TRBV19 and TRBJ1-5, is DGGITQSPKYLFRKEGQNVTLSCEQNLNHDAMYWYRQDPGQGLRLIYYSQIVNDFQKGDIAEGYSVSREKKESFPLTVTSAQKNPTAFYLCASSIPGAQSNQPQHFGDGTRLSIL.

The V gene is TRBV7-8, the J gene TRBJ2-2, with TRBD2 matching 12 bases. V trimming: 2 bases; J trimming: 6 bases; junction bases outside the gene matches: 1. This CDR3 has 15 residues. Germline lookup yields CDR1 SGHVS and CDR2 FQNEAQ. In DNA form, the CDR3 reads TGTGCCAGCAGCTTACTAGCGGGGGGGCCCGGGGAGCTGTTTTTT. Its translation: CASSLLAGGPGELFF. The complete variable domain, with remaining parts taken from reference TRBV7-8 and TRBJ2-2, reads GAGVSQSPRYKVAKRGQDVALRCDPISGHVSLFWYQQALGQGPEFLTYFQNEAQLDKSGLPSDRFFAERPEGSVSTLKIQRTQQEDSAVYLCASSLLAGGPGELFFGEGSRLTVL.

The chain links TRBV7-9 to TRBJ2-5, with unresolved D. Trimming shortened V by 1 base and J by 1 base, and 4 bases separated the two germline ends. The CDR3 spans 13 residues. Germline V gene sequence: CDR1 SEHNR, CDR2 FQNEAQ (reference sequence). The CDR3 DNA is TGTGCCAGCAGCTTAGGGAGCCAAGAGACCCAGTACTTC. Protein sequence: CASSLGSQETQYF.

The chain is built from TRBV5-1 and TRBJ1-4; 9 nucleotides match TRBD1. Germline V gives CDR1 SGHRS, CDR2 YFSETQ. J gave up 7 bases and V 1 base, and 8 bases lay outside the gene matches. The CDR3 totals 16 residues. The CDR3 coding sequence is TGCGCCAGCAGCTTGTCGCCCGGGACAGGGTTTGAAAAACTGTTTTTT. This gives the protein CASSLSPGTGFEKLFF.

CDR3 residues: CASSLGDSGEAFF. The DNA for the CDR3 is TGTGCCAGCAGCTTAGGGGATAGCGGTGAAGCTTTCTTT. The V gene is TRBV11-2, the J gene TRBJ1-1; D unclear. V dropped 1 base and J dropped 7 bases, with 10 bases sitting between them. The CDR3 totals 13 residues. Germline V CDR1 and CDR2: SGHAT, FQNNGV.

In its sample, this clone was seen a few times. The rearrangement joins TRBV11-2 to TRBJ2-2; D is undetermined. The V gene lost 3 bases and the J gene lost 7 bases, with 15 bases spanning the gap. This CDR3 has 15 residues. The germline V gene encodes CDR1 SGHAT and CDR2 FQNNGV. CDR3 nucleotides: TGTGCCAGCAGCTTTACGCAGGTGGTAGGCGGGGAGCTGTTTTTT. It specifies CASSFTQVVGGELFF.

The count of this clone is one. V usage is TRBV6-6 and J usage is TRBJ2-5, with 8 bases aligning to TRBD1. The J segment lost 4 bases and the V segment lost 8 bases, leaving 9 bases of the junction unmatched. The CDR3 covers 14 residues. Per the germline V gene, CDR1 is MNHNY and CDR2 is SVGAGI (reference sequence). The DNA for the CDR3 is TGTGCCAGCGGCCGGACAGGGCGGGGAGAGACCCAGTACTTC. This gives the protein CASGRTGRGETQYF.

The chain couples TRBV5-4 to TRBJ1-4, with D tentatively TRBD1 (6 bases). The germline V and J ends were trimmed by 4 bases and 5 bases, with 15 bases remaining between them. This CDR3 region has 15 residues. CDR1 is SGHNT and CDR2 is YYREEE in the germline V gene (reference sequence). The CDR3 bases are TGTGCCAGCAGCATACGGGACAATAGGAATGAAAAACTGTTTTTT. Translating it yields CASSIRDNRNEKLFF. Looking up the rest from reference TRBV5-4 and TRBJ1-4 gives the full variable domain: ETGVTQSPTHLIKTRGQQVTLRCSSQSGHNTVSWYQQALGQGPQFIFQYYREEENGRGNFPPRFSGLQFPNYSSELNVNALELDDSALYLCASSIRDNRNEKLFFGSGTQLSVL.